This TCR beta chain stems from a study of long-term antiretroviral therapy in people with HIV. None of the participants with HIV were treated outside the United States. The immunoSEQ assay was v3.0, run at survey level. The table came from immunoSEQ multiplex PCR; TCRdb's copy has only in-frame clones and leaves some out. The sample shows 20,000 or so clones, 80% to 85% of them seen only once. CDR3 length: 16 residues. Trimming pared 1 base from V and 1 base from J, leaving 11 bases between. The germline V gene has CDR1 MNHEY and CDR2 SVGAGI. Sample: unsorted PBMCs, taken 1.9 years after starting antiretroviral therapy. The chain joins TRBV6-5 to TRBJ1-3; no reliable D call. The clonotype was recovered from a woman aged 50 to 60 with HIV. The CDR3 spells CASSYLSPDSGNTIYF. The CDR3 coding sequence is TGTGCCAGCAGTTACTTATCACCAGATTCTGGAAACACCATATATTTT.